Shown below are 10 T cell receptor beta chains from a single sample sequenced in a study of shared clonotypes between healthy human individuals (dated by TCRdb to about 2020). Library construction relied on the immunoSEQ multiplex PCR assay. This immuneACCESS table, as held by TCRdb, lists in-frame sequences with V and J called but not all clones. Of the missing ones, under half trace to an unresolved V gene in checked studies; the others have no known cause. This sample has roughly 2,300,000 clones in its table, and around 93% of those were observed once. Of the sample, roughly 0.34% is held by the ten largest clones. Input material: naive CD4+ T cells from PBMCs. In light of the paper, this sample's cell subset or site label describes: CD45RA+ positively selected. All receptors derive from a young man in good health. Some clones in this sample may be carry-over from other donors' samples.

This chain links TRBV15 with TRBJ2-7; D is possibly TRBD2 (6 bases). V was trimmed by 4 bases and J by 2 bases, leaving 18 bases between them. The CDR3 loop spans 16 amino acids. Germline CDR1 LNHNV, CDR2 YYDKDF (reference sequence). The CDR3 DNA sequence: TGTGCCACCAGCATCCGGAATAGCGGACACACCTACGAGCAGTACTTC. Translating it yields CATSIRNSGHTYEQYF. Using reference TRBV15 and TRBJ2-7 for the parts outside the CDR3, the full variable domain is DAMVIQNPRYQVTQFGKPVTLSCSQTLNHNVMYWYQQKSSQAPKLLFHYYDKDFNNEADTPDNFQSRRPNTSFCFLDIRSPGLGDTAMYLCATSIRNSGHTYEQYFGPGTRLTVT.

The V call is TRBV5-4, the J call TRBJ1-4, with TRBD1 identical over 11 bases. Germline-derived CDR1 and CDR2 are SGHNT and YYREEE (reference sequence). CDR3 size: 15 residues. V lost 5 bases to trimming and J lost 2 bases; unmatched junction nucleotides: 2. CDR3 sequence reads: CASSRDRGTNEKLFF. The CDR3 DNA sequence: TGTGCCAGCAGTCGGGACAGGGGGACTAATGAAAAACTGTTTTTT.

V is TRBV4-1 and J is TRBJ2-1; D may be TRBD2 (6 bases). The V gene lost 3 bases and the J gene lost 9 bases, with 24 bases spanning the gap. This CDR3 comprises 17 residues. CDR1 MGHRA and CDR2 YSYEKL come from the germline V gene. The CDR3 region is CASSHPKGTGDIREQFF. CDR3 nucleotide sequence: TGCGCCAGCAGCCACCCTAAGGGGACGGGAGACATCCGTGAGCAGTTCTTC.

The CDR3 sequence is CASSQRTSGAYEQYF. Written as DNA, the CDR3 is TGCGCCAGCAGCCAGCGGACTAGCGGTGCCTACGAGCAGTACTTC. V gene TRBV4-3 combines with J gene TRBJ2-7, with TRBD2 identical over 10 bases. V trimming: 3 bases; J trimming: 2 bases; junction bases outside the gene matches: 4. The CDR3 consists of 15 residues. Per the germline V gene, CDR1 is LGHNA and CDR2 is YSLEER.

The chain combines TRBV7-3 with TRBJ2-5; D remains ambiguous. CDR1 and CDR2 from the germline V gene are SGHTA and FQGTGA. This CDR3 has 11 residues. The ends were cut back, 1 base at V and 7 bases at J, with 4 bases in the middle. The CDR3 reads CASSLKRTQYF. The DNA of the CDR3 is TGTGCCAGCAGCTTAAAGCGGACCCAGTACTTC.

This clone was counted a few times. For the CDR3, the DNA is TGTGCCAGCAGCGGGGGGAGTTACACTGAAGCTTTCTTT. It encodes CASSGGSYTEAFF. This rearrangement joins TRBV9 to TRBJ1-1, with D maybe TRBD1 (5 bases). Trimming took off 3 bases at V and 3 bases at J, with 9 bases between the two ends. Per the germline V gene, CDR1 is SGDLS and CDR2 is YYNGEE. CDR3 length: 13 amino acids.

The chain has TRBV6-1 and TRBJ2-7; the match to TRBD2 covers 11 bases. The CDR3 is 15 residues long. The ends lost 5 bases at V and 5 bases at J; junction bases unmatched: 8. Looked up from germline, CDR1 is MNHNS and CDR2 is SASEGT. This CDR3 is CASSKTSGSINEQYF. The CDR3 nucleotides read TGTGCCAGCAGTAAAACTAGCGGGAGTATCAACGAGCAGTACTTC.

This chain connects TRBV13 to TRBJ2-3; the match to TRBD2 covers 8 bases. This CDR3 spans 18 amino acids. V dropped 5 bases and J dropped 4; count of bases not matched to a gene: 17. Germline lookup yields CDR1 PRHDT and CDR2 FYEKMQ (reference sequence). In DNA, the CDR3 is TGTGCCAGCAGCCCACCCGGCGGGAGGCTGGGCCAGCCAGATACGCAGTATTTT. It specifies CASSPPGGRLGQPDTQYF.

The chain uses TRBV6-6 and TRBJ2-1, with 10 bases fitting TRBD2. V shed 10 bases and J 12 bases; nucleotides not matched to a gene: 15. This CDR3 comprises 14 residues. Germline CDR1 reads MNHNY; CDR2 reads SVGAGI (reference sequence). CDR3 amino acids: CATQGLAGEIGQFF. The CDR3 nucleotides are TGTGCCACCCAAGGGCTAGCGGGAGAAATTGGGCAGTTCTTC.

The chain joins TRBV7-2 to TRBJ2-1; 9 nucleotides align to TRBD1. CDR1 SGHTA and CDR2 FQGNSA come from the germline V gene. The CDR3 covers 15 residues. V gave up 4 bases and J gave up 5 bases; unmatched junction bases: 6. The CDR3 sequence is CASSSDRGSHNEQFF. The CDR3 DNA reads as TGTGCCAGCAGCTCGGACAGGGGTTCACACAATGAGCAGTTCTTC. Variable domain in full (rest from reference TRBV7-2 and TRBJ2-1): GAGVSQSPSNKVTEKGKDVELRCDPISGHTALYWYRQSLGQGLEFLIYFQGNSAPDKSGLPSDRFSAERTGGSVSTLTIQRTQQEDSAVYLCASSSDRGSHNEQFFGPGTRLTVL.